Following are 14 T cell receptor beta chains from one sample sequenced in a study of blood T cell repertoires in COVID-19. Repertoires were generated with immunoSEQ multiplex PCR, while TCRdb's copy carries only in-frame clones and drops some. This table holds roughly 290,000 clones, around 88% found once. Source material: peripheral blood. These receptors were taken from a man aged 25 to 45 with acute or convalescent COVID-19.

The CDR3 DNA reads TGTGCCAGCAGTTTAACGGCAGGGGGCGACTATGGCTACACCTTC. Its translation is CASSLTAGGDYGYTF. The V call is TRBV28, the J call TRBJ1-2, with 8 bases aligning to TRBD1. V lost 2 bases and J lost 3; bases outside the gene matches: 5. Germline V gene lookup returns CDR1 MDHEN and CDR2 SYDVKM. This CDR3 comprises 15 residues.

V gene TRBV6-2 or TRBV6-3 combines with J gene TRBJ1-2; D unresolved. CDR1 is MNHEY, CDR2 SVGEGT, per germline. The CDR3 contains 15 residues. The V gene lost 1 base and the J gene lost 3 bases, with 12 bases spanning the gap. The DNA for the CDR3 is TGTGCCAGCAGTTACTGGTTGGGCAAAGACTATGGCTACACCTTC. Encoded protein: CASSYWLGKDYGYTF.

This rearrangement joins TRBV10-1 to TRBJ2-3; D might be TRBD2 (6 bases). Per the germline V gene, CDR1 is WNHNN and CDR2 is SYGVQD (reference sequence). Trimming left V 2 bases short and J 1 base short, with 10 bases between. The length of the CDR3 is 15 residues. The CDR3: CASSEGASGTDTQYF. The CDR3 DNA reads TGCGCCAGCAGTGAGGGTGCTAGCGGCACAGATACGCAGTATTTT.

This clone occurred once. This chain connects TRBV4-1 to TRBJ2-3; D is perhaps TRBD2 (5 bases). Looked up from germline, CDR1 is MGHRA and CDR2 is YSYEKL. The V and J ends lost 1 base and 6 bases respectively, with 11 bases between them. This CDR3 is built from 14 residues. The CDR3 DNA reads TGCGCCAGCAGCCAAGGTGGGAGAGGCGATACGCAGTATTTT. Translation gives CASSQGGRGDTQYF.

The chain has TRBV27 and TRBJ2-1, with D tentatively TRBD2 (5 bases). Germline V gene sequence: CDR1 MNHEY, CDR2 SMNVEV (reference sequence). V was pared by 0 bases and J by 0 bases, with 18 bases between. CDR3 length: 19 residues. The CDR3 region has the DNA TGTGCCAGCAGTTTATCGTTGGACCGAGCCGAGGGCTCCTACAATGAGCAGTTCTTC. It translates to CASSLSLDRAEGSYNEQFF.

CDR3 nucleotides: TGTGCCAGCAGTGTAAACTCCTACGAGCAGTACTTC. This encodes CASSVNSYEQYF. The chain joins TRBV2 to TRBJ2-7; no firm D call. Trimming cost V 4 bases and J 0 bases, with 4 bases left between them. Germline V CDR1 and CDR2: SNHLY, FYNNEI. This CDR3 contains 12 residues.

The J gene is TRBJ2-6, the V gene TRBV19; D is perhaps TRBD2 (6 bases). Germline loops: CDR1 LNHDA, CDR2 SQIVND (reference sequence). V dropped 7 bases and J dropped 0 bases, with 16 bases sitting between them. The CDR3 covers 17 residues. The CDR3 DNA follows: TGTGCCAGTACCGAGCGGGCCACTAGCTCTGGGGCCAACGTCCTGACTTTC. Residues: CASTERATSSGANVLTF.

The V call is TRBV30, the J call TRBJ2-6; D is uncertain. CDR1 and CDR2 (germline): GTSNPN, SVGIG (reference sequence). Trimming pared 8 bases from V and 4 bases from J, leaving 18 bases between. CDR3 length: 15 residues. The CDR3 sequence: CARTHWSGGANVLTF. The CDR3 coding sequence is TGTGCCCGCACTCACTGGAGTGGAGGGGCCAACGTCCTGACTTTC.

This clone has just one count. This chain connects TRBV7-3 to TRBJ2-1; D may be TRBD1 (6 bases). The V and J ends lost 6 bases and 4 bases respectively, with 16 bases between them. This CDR3 has 15 residues. Germline loops: CDR1 SGHTA, CDR2 FQGTGA. CDR3 nucleotides: TGTGCCAGCAGGCCTACAGGGACAACGTACAATGAGCAGTTCTTC. This sequence encodes CASRPTGTTYNEQFF.

The V gene is TRBV4-1, the J gene TRBJ2-7, with 9 bases matching TRBD1. With 2 bases clipped from V and 4 bases from J, the junction kept 9 bases outside the gene matches. The V gene's germline CDR1 is MGHRA and CDR2 YSYEKL. This CDR3 has 16 residues. CDR3 in amino acids: CASSQPGTGSGYEQYF. CDR3 sequence (DNA): TGCGCCAGCAGCCAACCTGGGACAGGGTCGGGGTACGAGCAGTACTTC.

The chain employs TRBV6-5 and TRBJ1-3, with D tentatively TRBD1 (5 bases). V lost 6 bases, J lost 0 bases, and 12 bases lay in between. There are 15 residues in the CDR3. Looked up from germline, CDR1 is MNHEY and CDR2 is SVGAGI. Here the CDR3 DNA reads TGTGCCAGCAGCCGCCGACAGAGCTCTGGAAACACCATATATTTT. Protein: CASSRRQSSGNTIYF.

The chain uses TRBV3-1 (or the pseudogene TRBV3-2) and TRBJ2-1, with 7 nucleotides matching TRBD2. Per germline, CDR1 LGHDT and CDR2 YNNKEL (reference sequence). The CDR3 contains 13 residues. Losses at the gene ends were 8 bases for V and 9 bases for J; bases not matched to a gene: 10. This CDR3 reads CASSGTTLGEQFF. The DNA of the CDR3 is TGTGCCAGCTCCGGGACTACGCTTGGTGAGCAGTTCTTC.

This chain joins TRBV4-1 and TRBJ2-3; D is uncertain. There are 14 residues in the CDR3. The germline gives CDR1 MGHRA, CDR2 YSYEKL. V gave up 1 base and J gave up 6 bases, with 11 bases separating them. This CDR3 is CASSQGLGWDTQYF. DNA of the CDR3: TGCGCCAGCAGCCAAGGGCTCGGGTGGGATACGCAGTATTTT.

This clone is a singleton in its sample. The junction departs from germline at one end; a sequencing error may be responsible. The CDR3 coding sequence is TGTGCCAGCAGTAACTCAAAGGACAGGGGTGAACAGCCCCAGCATTTT. This gives the protein CASSNSKDRGEQPQHF. The chain recombines TRBV6-5 with TRBJ1-5, with TRBD1 matching 9 bases. The V gene's germline CDR1 is MNHEY and CDR2 SVGAGI. The CDR3 extends over 16 amino acids.